Presented here are 28 T cell receptor beta chains from one specimen sequenced in a study of control samples from healthy donors and cancer patients. Repertoires were generated with immunoSEQ multiplex PCR, while TCRdb's copy carries only in-frame clones and drops some. This table has over 100,000 clones, around 92% appearing once. Sequences were obtained from blood. Receptors were obtained from a woman aged 45-60 years in good health.

The chain couples TRBV28 to TRBJ2-1, with D perhaps matching TRBD1 (6 bases). V was pared by 3 bases and J by 3 bases, with 9 bases between. The CDR3 consists of 14 residues. CDR1 and CDR2 (germline): MDHEN, SYDVKM. The CDR3 sequence: CASSLLDSYNEQFF. As DNA, the CDR3 is TGTGCCAGCAGTTTGTTGGACAGCTACAATGAGCAGTTCTTC.

The CDR3 is CASSEQGYTGELFF. The CDR3, as DNA: TGTGCCAGCAGCGAACAGGGTTACACCGGGGAGCTGTTTTTT. The chain uses TRBV9 and TRBJ2-2; weak D call: TRBD1 (6 bases). The CDR3 consists of 14 residues. The V end was cut by 3 bases, the J end by 3 bases, with 9 bases between. CDR1 and CDR2 from the germline V gene are SGDLS and YYNGEE.

The V call is TRBV2, the J call TRBJ1-5; D possibly corresponds to TRBD1 (6 bases). This CDR3 is built from 14 residues. The germline V gene has CDR1 SNHLY and CDR2 FYNNEI. The ends were cut back, 4 bases at V and 9 bases at J, with 16 bases in the middle. This CDR3 reads CASSVEGGKRPQHF. CDR3 bases: TGTGCCAGCAGTGTAGAGGGGGGAAAGCGGCCCCAGCATTTT.

The V gene is TRBV3-1 (or the pseudogene TRBV3-2), the J gene TRBJ1-2; D may be TRBD1 (5 bases). Germline values: CDR1 LGHDT, CDR2 YNNKEL (reference sequence). V was cut by 1 base and J by 7 bases, with 10 bases left in between. CDR3 length: 13 residues. CDR3: CASSQGQGFGYTF. CDR3 DNA: TGTGCCAGCAGCCAAGGCCAGGGTTTTGGCTACACCTTC.

The gene calls are TRBV28 and TRBJ1-1, with D possibly being TRBD1 (5 bases). Between the trimmed V and J ends, which lost 3 bases and 10 bases, there was a span of 15 bases. Germline CDR1 and CDR2: MDHEN and SYDVKM. The CDR3 runs to 13 residues. The CDR3 region has the DNA TGTGCCAGCAGTTTGGGACGTATGAAGCGAGCTTTCTTT. Protein sequence: CASSLGRMKRAFF.

The chain employs TRBV6-5 and TRBJ1-1; TRBD1 matches 7 bases. CDR1 and CDR2 from the germline V gene are MNHEY and SVGAGI. This CDR3 is 14 amino acids long. Germline trimming cut 8 bases from V and 4 bases from J; bases unmatched to any gene: 10. The CDR3 spells CASVQGVGSTEAFF. In DNA form, the CDR3 reads TGTGCCAGCGTCCAGGGGGTAGGGAGCACTGAAGCTTTCTTT.

The chain combines TRBV6-1 with TRBJ2-7; TRBD2 is a possible D gene (5 bases). With 0 bases removed from V and 0 bases from J, the gap between germline ends came to 12 bases. The CDR3 is 16 amino acids. The germline gives CDR1 MNHNS, CDR2 SASEGT. The CDR3 DNA reads TGTGCCAGCAGTGAAGCAACGGAGCGGCCCTCCTACGAGCAGTACTTC. This gives the protein CASSEATERPSYEQYF.

The V gene is TRBV28, the J gene TRBJ1-5; 7 bases map to TRBD1. Germline-derived CDR1 and CDR2 are MDHEN and SYDVKM. This CDR3 spans 16 amino acids. The junction had 6 bases not matched to a gene; V was cut back by 1 base and J by 3 bases. As DNA, the CDR3 is TGTGCCAGCAGTTTATTCCTTGGGACAGTCAATCAGCCCCAGCATTTT. Translating gives CASSLFLGTVNQPQHF.

The chain recombines TRBV6-6 with TRBJ1-2; D remains unclear. Germline loops: CDR1 MNHNY, CDR2 SVGAGI (reference sequence). V dropped 6 bases and J dropped 2 bases, with 19 bases sitting between them. This CDR3 has 16 residues. CDR3 nucleotides: TGTGCCAGCAGCCTCCGGGCCTTATCTACGAACTATGGCTACACCTTC. It encodes CASSLRALSTNYGYTF.

The V call is TRBV4-1, the J call TRBJ1-4; 9 bases are a match to TRBD1. The CDR3 totals 17 residues. V shed 9 bases and J 3 bases; nucleotides not matched to a gene: 14. The germline V gene has CDR1 MGHRA and CDR2 YSYEKL. In DNA form, the CDR3 reads TGCGCCAGTCGGGGGATCCTACAGGGGGCTGCTAATGAAAAACTGTTTTTT. This sequence encodes CASRGILQGAANEKLFF.

This chain connects TRBV2 to TRBJ2-7, with D perhaps TRBD2 (5 bases). V lost 8 bases and J lost 3, with 17 bases in between. The CDR3 has 14 amino acids. CDR1 and CDR2 from the germline V gene are SNHLY and FYNNEI. The CDR3 protein is CASAVVASSYEQYF. Written as DNA, the CDR3 is TGTGCCAGCGCCGTTGTTGCTAGCAGCTACGAGCAGTACTTC. Using reference TRBV2 and TRBJ2-7 for the parts outside the CDR3, the full variable domain is EPEVTQTPSHQVTQMGQEVILRCVPISNHLYFYWYRQILGQKVEFLVSFYNNEISEKSEIFDDQFSVERPDGSNFTLKIRSTKLEDSAMYFCASAVVASSYEQYFGPGTRLTVT.

The V gene is TRBV6-6, the J gene TRBJ1-6; 8 bases are a match to TRBD1. With V trimmed by 5 bases and J by 7 bases, 4 bases remained unmatched. This CDR3 has 14 residues. CDR1 and CDR2 (germline): MNHNY, SVGAGI (reference sequence). DNA of the CDR3: TGTGCCAGCAGTGAGACAGGGGAAAATTCACCCCTCCACTTT. It yields the protein CASSETGENSPLHF.

This chain links TRBV2 with TRBJ1-4, with D perhaps matching TRBD1 (5 bases). Germline V CDR1 and CDR2: SNHLY, FYNNEI. CDR3 length: 15 amino acids. Trimming took off 4 bases at V and 10 bases at J, with 19 bases between the two ends. CDR3 nucleotide sequence: TGTGCCAGCAGTGGGGTCCTTGTCGGGGGGGTAAAACTGTTTTTT. Protein sequence: CASSGVLVGGVKLFF.

This clone was picked up one time. The chain uses TRBV14 and TRBJ1-1, with D unresolved. The CDR3 sequence is 13 residues long. Germline V lookup: CDR1 SGHDN, CDR2 FVKESK. Deletions cut 1 base from V and 4 bases from J, with 7 bases between. CDR3 residues: CASSQVSFTEAFF. DNA for the CDR3: TGTGCCAGCAGCCAAGTATCTTTCACTGAAGCTTTCTTT. The full variable domain, with the rest looked up from reference TRBV14 and TRBJ1-1, is EAGVTQFPSHSVIEKGQTVTLRCDPISGHDNLYWYRRVMGKEIKFLLHFVKESKQDESGMPNNRFLAERTGGTYSTLKVQPAELEDSGVYFCASSQVSFTEAFFGQGTRLTVV.

This rearrangement joins TRBV30 to TRBJ1-2; tentatively, D is TRBD1 (5 bases). Trimming took 3 bases from V and 5 from J, leaving 13 bases between them. CDR3 size: 13 residues. The germline V gene has CDR1 GTSNPN and CDR2 SVGIG (reference sequence). This CDR3 reads CAWRTGGEYGYTF. In DNA form, the CDR3 reads TGTGCCTGGAGGACGGGGGGGGAATATGGCTACACCTTC.

The chain has TRBV12-3 or TRBV12-4 and TRBJ1-2; TRBD1 matches at 7 bases. J gave up 2 bases and V 3 bases, and 0 bases lay outside the gene matches. The CDR3 loop spans 13 amino acids. CDR3 sequence (DNA): TGTGCCAGCAGTTTGACAGGGAACTATGGCTACACCTTC. The encoded protein is CASSLTGNYGYTF.

The sample holds a few counts of this clone. V is TRBV7-8 and J is TRBJ2-2; D call uncertain. CDR1 is SGHVS and CDR2 is FQNEAQ in the germline V gene. V lost 0 bases and J lost 1, with 9 bases in between. The CDR3 is 16 residues long. The CDR3 nucleotides read TGTGCCAGCAGCTTAGCGCCTGGGCAGAACACCGGGGAGCTGTTTTTT. Translated, it gives CASSLAPGQNTGELFF. Complete variable domain (other parts from reference TRBV7-8 and TRBJ2-2): GAGVSQSPRYKVAKRGQDVALRCDPISGHVSLFWYQQALGQGPEFLTYFQNEAQLDKSGLPSDRFFAERPEGSVSTLKIQRTQQEDSAVYLCASSLAPGQNTGELFFGEGSRLTVL.

The chain has TRBV19 and TRBJ2-4; unclear D gene. CDR3 length: 14 amino acids. Germline-derived CDR1 and CDR2 are LNHDA and SQIVND (reference sequence). V was shortened by 4 bases and J by 3 bases, with 10 bases between the two germline ends. The CDR3 nucleotides are TGTGCCAGTAGTAGTACGGGCGGCAAAAACATTCAGTACTTC. It encodes CASSSTGGKNIQYF.

The chain is built from TRBV28 and TRBJ2-3, with 13 positions matching TRBD2. V trimming: 6 bases; J trimming: 4 bases; junction bases outside the gene matches: 7. The CDR3 sequence is 16 residues long. Germline CDR1 is MDHEN and CDR2 is SYDVKM. The CDR3 loop is CASRPGLAGAADTQYF. CDR3 DNA: TGTGCCAGCAGACCCGGACTAGCGGGAGCGGCAGATACGCAGTATTTT.

The genes are TRBV7-9 and TRBJ2-1; TRBD2 is a possible D gene (5 bases). V gave up 5 bases and J gave up 8 bases, with 10 bases separating them. CDR1 and CDR2 (germline): SEHNR, FQNEAQ (reference sequence). The CDR3 is made up of 12 amino acids. CDR3 amino acids: CASSLHGDEQFF. CDR3 nucleotides: TGTGCCAGCAGCCTACACGGGGATGAGCAGTTCTTC.

The chain recombines TRBV3-1 (or the pseudogene TRBV3-2) with TRBJ1-1, with D hard to call. Germline V gene lookup returns CDR1 LGHDT and CDR2 YNNKEL (reference sequence). The CDR3 contains 13 residues. Trimming took off 2 bases at V and 1 base at J, with 5 bases between the two ends. The CDR3 DNA follows: TGTGCCAGCAGCCAACACGCGAACACTGAAGCTTTCTTT. Its translation is CASSQHANTEAFF.

CDR3 protein: CASRHQGARENEQFF. For the CDR3, the DNA is TGTGCCAGCAGGCACCAGGGGGCGAGGGAAAATGAGCAGTTCTTC. This chain connects TRBV28 to TRBJ2-1, with 8 bases lining up with TRBD1. Germline V CDR1 and CDR2: MDHEN, SYDVKM. The CDR3 is 15 residues long. V was pared by 6 bases and J by 7 bases, with 11 bases of the junction left unmatched.

In the case of this clone: The same CDR3 also results from other DNA sequences found in this sample. V gene TRBV5-1 combines with J gene TRBJ2-5; D is ambiguous. V lost 1 base, J lost 3 bases, and 1 base lay in between. The CDR3 extends over 11 amino acids. CDR1 is SGHRS and CDR2 is YFSETQ in the germline V gene. The CDR3: CASSLKETQYF. DNA of the CDR3: TGCGCCAGCAGCTTGAAAGAGACCCAGTACTTC. The whole variable domain, filled in from reference TRBV5-1 and TRBJ2-5, reads KAGVTQTPRYLIKTRGQQVTLSCSPISGHRSVSWYQQTPGQGLQFLFEYFSETQRNKGNFPGRFSGRQFSNSRSEMNVSTLELGDSALYLCASSLKETQYFGPGTRLLVL.

The CDR3 protein is CASSPFGLEGSPLHF. The CDR3 DNA reads TGTGCCAGCTCACCTTTCGGACTAGAAGGCTCACCCCTCCACTTT. The genes are TRBV18 and TRBJ1-6; no definite D call. Germline loops: CDR1 KGHSH, CDR2 LQKENI. The CDR3 runs to 15 residues. V was trimmed by 3 bases and J by 10 bases, leaving 16 bases between them.

CDR3 residues: CASRPDRASYGYTF. The CDR3 bases are TGTGCCAGCAGACCAGACAGAGCATCCTATGGCTACACCTTC. The chain joins TRBV5-5 to TRBJ1-2; possible D gene TRBD1, 5 bases. Germline V gives CDR1 SGHKS, CDR2 YYEKEE (reference sequence). V lost 5 bases to trimming and J lost 4 bases, with 15 bases between them. This CDR3 contains 14 residues.

The genes are TRBV11-2 and TRBJ2-3; D not certain. In germline, CDR1 is SGHAT, CDR2 FQNNGV. The CDR3 is 15 amino acids. V was trimmed by 0 bases and J by 4 bases, leaving 11 bases between them. This CDR3 is CASSLDRVGSDTQYF. As DNA, the CDR3 is TGTGCCAGCAGCTTAGATCGGGTAGGGTCAGATACGCAGTATTTT.

The chain employs TRBV29-1 and TRBJ2-3; TRBD1 aligns across 7 bases. J was trimmed by 1 base and V by 7 bases; bases with no gene match: 11. The germline V gene encodes CDR1 SQVTM and CDR2 ANQGSEA. The CDR3 runs 15 residues. CDR3 sequence: CSGKGAGRGTDTQYF. CDR3 nucleotides: TGCAGCGGCAAGGGGGCCGGTCGAGGCACAGATACGCAGTATTTT.

The chain links TRBV5-1 to TRBJ1-3; 7 bases agree with TRBD1. Germline lookup yields CDR1 SGHRS and CDR2 YFSETQ. J gave up 3 bases and V 0 bases, and 6 bases lay outside the gene matches. CDR3 length: 16 amino acids. The CDR3: CASSLAGTADGNTIYF. CDR3 nucleotide sequence: TGCGCCAGCAGCTTGGCCGGGACAGCGGATGGAAACACCATATATTTT.